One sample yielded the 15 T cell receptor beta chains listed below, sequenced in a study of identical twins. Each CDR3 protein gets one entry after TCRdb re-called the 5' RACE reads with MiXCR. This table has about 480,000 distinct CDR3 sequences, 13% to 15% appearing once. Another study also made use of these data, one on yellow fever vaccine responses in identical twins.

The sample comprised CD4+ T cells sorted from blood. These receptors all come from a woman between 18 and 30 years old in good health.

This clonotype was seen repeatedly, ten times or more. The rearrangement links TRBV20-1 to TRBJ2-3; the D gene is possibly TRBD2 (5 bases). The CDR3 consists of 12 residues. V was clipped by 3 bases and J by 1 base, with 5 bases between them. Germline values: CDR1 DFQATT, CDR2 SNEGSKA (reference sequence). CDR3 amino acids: CSASGGTDTQYF. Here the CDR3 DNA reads TGCAGTGCTAGCGGGGGCACAGATACGCAGTATTTT.

The CDR3 here is CASSESSGGGDTQYF. The DNA of the CDR3 is TGCGCCAGCAGTGAGTCTTCAGGGGGCGGCGATACGCAGTATTTT. The rearrangement uses TRBV10-1 and TRBJ2-3, with 8 nucleotides matching TRBD1. This CDR3 is built from 15 residues. J was trimmed by 6 bases and V by 0 bases; bases with no gene match: 5. CDR1 and CDR2 (germline): WNHNN, SYGVQD (reference sequence).

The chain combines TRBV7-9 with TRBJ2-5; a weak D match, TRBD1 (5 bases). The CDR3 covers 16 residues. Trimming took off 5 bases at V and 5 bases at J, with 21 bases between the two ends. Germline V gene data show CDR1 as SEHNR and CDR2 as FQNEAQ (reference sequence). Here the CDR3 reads CASSHRKGLIQETQYF. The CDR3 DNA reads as TGTGCCAGCAGCCATCGCAAGGGGTTAATCCAGGAGACCCAGTACTTC.

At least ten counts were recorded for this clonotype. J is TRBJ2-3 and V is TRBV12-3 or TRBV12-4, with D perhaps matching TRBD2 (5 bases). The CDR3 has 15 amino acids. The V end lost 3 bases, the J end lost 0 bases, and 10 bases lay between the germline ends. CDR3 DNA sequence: TGTGCCAGCAGTTTGAGGGAGTTGAGCACAGATACGCAGTATTTT. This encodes CASSLRELSTDTQYF.

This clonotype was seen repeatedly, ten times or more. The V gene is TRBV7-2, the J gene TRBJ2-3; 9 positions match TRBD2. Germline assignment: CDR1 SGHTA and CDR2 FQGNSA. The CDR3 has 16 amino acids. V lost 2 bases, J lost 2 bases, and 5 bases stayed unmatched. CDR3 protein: CASSLLGGGATDTQYF. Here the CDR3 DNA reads TGTGCCAGCAGCTTACTTGGCGGGGGGGCCACAGATACGCAGTATTTT.

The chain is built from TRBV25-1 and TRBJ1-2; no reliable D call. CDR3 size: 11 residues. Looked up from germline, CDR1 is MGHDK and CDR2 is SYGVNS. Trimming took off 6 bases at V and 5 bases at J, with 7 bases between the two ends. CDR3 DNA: TGTGCCAGCAGCGATATTTATGGCTACACCTTC. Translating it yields CASSDIYGYTF.

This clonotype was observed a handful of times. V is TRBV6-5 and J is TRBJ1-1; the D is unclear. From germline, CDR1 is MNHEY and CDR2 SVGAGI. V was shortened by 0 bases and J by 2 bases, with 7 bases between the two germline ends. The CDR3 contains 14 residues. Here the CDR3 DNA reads TGTGCCAGCAGTTACTCTTTGTACAACACTGAAGCTTTCTTT. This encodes CASSYSLYNTEAFF.

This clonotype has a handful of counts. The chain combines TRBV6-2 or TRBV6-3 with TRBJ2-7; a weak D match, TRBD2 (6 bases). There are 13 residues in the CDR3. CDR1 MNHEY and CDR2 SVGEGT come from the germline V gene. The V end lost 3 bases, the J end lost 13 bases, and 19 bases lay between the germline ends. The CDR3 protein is CASSYSAGFGEYF. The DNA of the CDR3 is TGTGCCAGCAGTTATTCGGCGGGATTTGGGGAATACTTC.

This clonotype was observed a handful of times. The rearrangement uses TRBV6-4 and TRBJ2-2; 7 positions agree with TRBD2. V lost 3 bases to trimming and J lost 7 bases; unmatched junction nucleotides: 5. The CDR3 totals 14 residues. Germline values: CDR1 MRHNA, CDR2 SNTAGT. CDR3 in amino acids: CASSEYRTSGELFF. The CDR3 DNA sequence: TGTGCCAGCAGTGAATATAGGACTAGCGGGGAGCTGTTTTTT.

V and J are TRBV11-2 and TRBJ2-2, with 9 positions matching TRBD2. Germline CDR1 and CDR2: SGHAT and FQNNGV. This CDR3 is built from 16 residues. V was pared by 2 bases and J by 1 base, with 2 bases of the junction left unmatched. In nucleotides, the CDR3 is TGTGCCAGCAGCTTACAAGCGGGGGGGAACACCGGGGAGCTGTTTTTT. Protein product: CASSLQAGGNTGELFF.

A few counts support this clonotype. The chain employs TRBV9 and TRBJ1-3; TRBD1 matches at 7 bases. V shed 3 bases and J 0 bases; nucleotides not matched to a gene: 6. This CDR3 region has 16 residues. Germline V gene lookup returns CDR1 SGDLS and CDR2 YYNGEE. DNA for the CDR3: TGTGCCAGCAGCGCCTCAGGGACAGTCTCTGGAAACACCATATATTTT. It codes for CASSASGTVSGNTIYF. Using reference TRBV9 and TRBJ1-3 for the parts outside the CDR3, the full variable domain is DSGVTQTPKHLITATGQRVTLRCSPRSGDLSVYWYQQSLDQGLQFLIQYYNGEERAKGNILERFSAQQFPDLHSELNLSSLELGDSALYFCASSASGTVSGNTIYFGEGSWLTVV.

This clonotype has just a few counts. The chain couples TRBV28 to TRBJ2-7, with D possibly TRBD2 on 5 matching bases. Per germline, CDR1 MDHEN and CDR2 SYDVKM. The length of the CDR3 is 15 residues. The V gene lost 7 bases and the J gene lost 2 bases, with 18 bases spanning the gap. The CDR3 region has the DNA TGTGCCAGCATGCCCCCCCGGGATTGGACCTACGAGCAGTACTTC. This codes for CASMPPRDWTYEQYF.

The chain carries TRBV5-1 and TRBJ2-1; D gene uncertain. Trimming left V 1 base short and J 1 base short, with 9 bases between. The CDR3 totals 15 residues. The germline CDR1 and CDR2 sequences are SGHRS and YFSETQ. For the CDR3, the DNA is TGCGCCAGCAGCTTGCTTCCGGATTCCTACAATGAGCAGTTCTTC. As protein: CASSLLPDSYNEQFF.

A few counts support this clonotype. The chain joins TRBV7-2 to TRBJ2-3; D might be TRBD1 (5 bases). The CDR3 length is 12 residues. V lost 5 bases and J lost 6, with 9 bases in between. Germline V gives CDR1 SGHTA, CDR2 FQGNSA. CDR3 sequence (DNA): TGTGCCAGCAGCCCGACAGTGGATACGCAGTATTTT. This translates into CASSPTVDTQYF.

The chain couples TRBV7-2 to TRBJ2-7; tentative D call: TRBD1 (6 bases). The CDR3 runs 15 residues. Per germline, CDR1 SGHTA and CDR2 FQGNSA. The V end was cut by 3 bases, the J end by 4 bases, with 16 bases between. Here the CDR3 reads CASSFLPGENYEQYF. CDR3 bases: TGTGCCAGCAGCTTTCTTCCAGGGGAGAATTACGAGCAGTACTTC.